Detailed here is one T cell receptor beta chain. What it binds is not known. The authors made TCR beta libraries by quantitative 5'-RACE with molecular barcodes. TCRdb reprocessed the 5' RACE reads with MiXCR, giving one entry per CDR3 protein. The top ten clones hold about 6.9% of a sample with 200,000 to 250,000 distinct CDR3 sequences, around 24% of them seen once. This sample was included in a study of CD8 T cells in ankylosing spondylitis. General study points: It was reported that disease-linked clones were significantly enriched in matched ankylosing spondylitis synovial fluid. CD8+ cells made up the disease-linked clones, which were relatively rare in peripheral blood. Seven or eight highly homologous variants made up a TCR beta motif, and this motif appeared characteristic of ankylosing spondylitis blood.

Germline CDR1 is MNHEY and CDR2 is SVGAGI. The CDR3 runs to 16 residues. V was trimmed by 0 bases and J by 2 bases, leaving 12 bases between them. Sequencing was carried out using blood, either unsorted or a sorted T cell fraction (not recorded which). The gene calls are TRBV6-5 and TRBJ2-3; D not certain. This TCR derives from a male donor with ankylosing spondylitis or in good health (not recorded which). CDR3 in amino acids: CASSYSINAATDTQYF. CDR3 coding DNA: TGTGCCAGCAGTTACTCGATTAACGCGGCCACAGATACGCAGTATTTT.